This T cell receptor beta chain was recorded in a study of cytomegalovirus exposure and HLA in healthy donors. Study details: An analysis done earlier identified about 120 million unique TCR beta sequences from approximately 170 million T cells.

As concerns this clone: Antigen unknown.

The V gene end was trimmed by 3 bases and the J gene end by 1 base; junction bases not matched to a gene: 5. Germline assignment: CDR1 SGHRS and CDR2 YFSETQ. The CDR3 has 15 amino acids. Study-level findings and limits: 87-base-pair reads could not separate some V segments, including TRBV6-2 and TRBV6-3.

The PCR made use of 60 Vbeta and 13 Jbeta primers. The table came from immunoSEQ multiplex PCR; TCRdb's copy has only in-frame clones and leaves some out. Here the sample spans 85,000 to 100,000 clones, approximately 89% being singletons. This TCR was sampled from a man younger than 45 in good health and CMV-seropositive. Source material: PBMCs. This rearrangement joins TRBV5-1 to TRBJ2-7; 9 nucleotides align to TRBD1. CDR3 DNA: TGCGCCAGCAGCTCCGGGACAGGGAGATCCTACGAGCAGTACTTC. This translates into CASSSGTGRSYEQYF.